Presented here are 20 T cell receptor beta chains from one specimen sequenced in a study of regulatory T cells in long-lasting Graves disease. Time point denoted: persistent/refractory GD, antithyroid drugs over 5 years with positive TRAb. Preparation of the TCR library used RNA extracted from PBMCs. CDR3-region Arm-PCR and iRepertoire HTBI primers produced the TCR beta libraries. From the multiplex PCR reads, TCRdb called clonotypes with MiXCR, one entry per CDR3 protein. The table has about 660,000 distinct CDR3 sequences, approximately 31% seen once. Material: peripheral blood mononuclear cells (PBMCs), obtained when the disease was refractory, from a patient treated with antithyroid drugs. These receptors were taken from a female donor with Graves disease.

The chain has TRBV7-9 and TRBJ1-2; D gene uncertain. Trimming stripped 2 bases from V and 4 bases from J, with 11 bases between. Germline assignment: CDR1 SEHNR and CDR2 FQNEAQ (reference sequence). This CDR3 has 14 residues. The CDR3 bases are TGTGCCAGCAGCTTATCTGGTCAAGTCTATGGCTACACCTTC. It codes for CASSLSGQVYGYTF.

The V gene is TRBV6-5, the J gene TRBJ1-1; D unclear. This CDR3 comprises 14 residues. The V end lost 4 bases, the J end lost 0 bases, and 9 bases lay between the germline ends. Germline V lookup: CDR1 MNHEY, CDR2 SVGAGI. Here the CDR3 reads CASSSDGVNTEAFF. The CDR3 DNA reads TGTGCCAGCAGTTCCGACGGTGTGAACACTGAAGCTTTCTTT.

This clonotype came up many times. The chain's CDR3 is CASSEGGGNGYTF. The CDR3 DNA reads TGTGCCAGCAGTGAGGGTGGGGGCAATGGCTACACCTTC. The chain combines TRBV25-1 with TRBJ1-2, with a weak D call TRBD1 (6 bases). V lost 3 bases, J lost 6 bases, and 11 bases lay in between. The germline CDR1 and CDR2 sequences are MGHDK and SYGVNS. CDR3 length equals 13 residues.

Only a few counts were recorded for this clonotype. This CDR3 is CASSGGIGGTEAFF. In nucleotides, the CDR3 is TGTGCCAGCAGTGGGGGAATCGGTGGTACTGAAGCTTTCTTT. The J gene is TRBJ1-1, the V gene TRBV2; D ambiguous. Between the trimmed V and J ends, which lost 4 bases and 5 bases, there was a span of 14 bases. This CDR3 is built from 14 residues. Germline CDR1 and CDR2: SNHLY and FYNNEI.

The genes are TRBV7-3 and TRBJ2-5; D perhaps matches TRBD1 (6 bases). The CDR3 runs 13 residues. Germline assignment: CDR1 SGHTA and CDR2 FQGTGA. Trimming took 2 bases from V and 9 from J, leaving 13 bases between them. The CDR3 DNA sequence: TGTGCCAGCAGCTTAGAGGGCCGACAGGCCCAGTACTTC. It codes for CASSLEGRQAQYF.

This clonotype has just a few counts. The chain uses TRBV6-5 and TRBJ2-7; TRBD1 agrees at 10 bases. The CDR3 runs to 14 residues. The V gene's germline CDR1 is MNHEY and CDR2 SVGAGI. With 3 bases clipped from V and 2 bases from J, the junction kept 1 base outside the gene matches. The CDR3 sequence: CASSYDRGPYEQYF. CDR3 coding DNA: TGTGCCAGCAGTTATGACAGGGGGCCCTACGAGCAGTACTTC.

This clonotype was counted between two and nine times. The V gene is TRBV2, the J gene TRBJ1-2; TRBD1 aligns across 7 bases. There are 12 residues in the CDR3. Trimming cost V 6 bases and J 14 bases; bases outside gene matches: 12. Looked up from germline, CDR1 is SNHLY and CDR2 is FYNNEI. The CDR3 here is CASRPTGPLSTF. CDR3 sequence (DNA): TGTGCCAGCAGACCGACAGGGCCCCTTTCAACCTTC.

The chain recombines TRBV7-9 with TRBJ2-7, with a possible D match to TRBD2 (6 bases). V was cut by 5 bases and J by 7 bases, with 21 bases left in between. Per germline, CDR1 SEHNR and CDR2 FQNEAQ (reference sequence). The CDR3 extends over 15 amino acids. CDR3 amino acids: CASSRSGGSSWEQYF. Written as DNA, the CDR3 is TGTGCCAGCAGCCGCAGCGGAGGGTCTTCGTGGGAGCAGTACTTC.

In DNA, the CDR3 is TGTGCCAGCGGCTGGGGGTCACTTAACTATGGCTACACCTTC. It is translated as CASGWGSLNYGYTF. The chain recombines TRBV7-3 with TRBJ1-2; D is perhaps TRBD1 (5 bases). Trimming cost V 8 bases and J 1 base, with 14 bases left between them. The CDR3 has 14 residues. Germline values: CDR1 SGHTA, CDR2 FQGTGA.

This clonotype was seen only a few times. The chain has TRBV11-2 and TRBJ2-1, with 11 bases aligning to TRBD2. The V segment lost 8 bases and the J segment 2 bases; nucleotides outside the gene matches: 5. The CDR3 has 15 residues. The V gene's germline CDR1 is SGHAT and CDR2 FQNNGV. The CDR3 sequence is CASQQLAGAYNEQFF. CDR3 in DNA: TGTGCCAGCCAACAACTAGCGGGAGCCTACAATGAGCAGTTCTTC.

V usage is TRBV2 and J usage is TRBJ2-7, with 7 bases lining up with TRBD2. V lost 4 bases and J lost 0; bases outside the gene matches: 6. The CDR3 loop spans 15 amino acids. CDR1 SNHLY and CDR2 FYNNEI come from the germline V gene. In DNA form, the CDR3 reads TGTGCCAGCAGTGCCCCAGCGGGGCTCTCCTACGAGCAGTACTTC. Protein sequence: CASSAPAGLSYEQYF.

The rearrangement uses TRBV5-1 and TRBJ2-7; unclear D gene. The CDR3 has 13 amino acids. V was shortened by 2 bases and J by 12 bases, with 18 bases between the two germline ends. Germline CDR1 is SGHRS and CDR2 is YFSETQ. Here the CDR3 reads CASSLGPSGDGYF. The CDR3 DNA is TGCGCCAGCAGCTTAGGACCGTCCGGAGATGGGTACTTC.

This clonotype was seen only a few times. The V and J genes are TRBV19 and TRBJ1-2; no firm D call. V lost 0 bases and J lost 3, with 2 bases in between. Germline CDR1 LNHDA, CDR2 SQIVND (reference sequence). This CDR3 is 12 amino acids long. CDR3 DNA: TGTGCCAGTAGTATAGATTACTATGGCTACACCTTC. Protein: CASSIDYYGYTF.

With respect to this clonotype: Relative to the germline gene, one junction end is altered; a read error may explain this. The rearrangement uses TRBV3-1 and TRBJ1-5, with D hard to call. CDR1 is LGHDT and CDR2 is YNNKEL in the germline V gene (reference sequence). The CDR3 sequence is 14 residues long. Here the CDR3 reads CTSSQYPVAWPQHF. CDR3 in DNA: TGTACCAGCAGCCAATACCCAGTGGCCTGGCCCCAGCATTTT.

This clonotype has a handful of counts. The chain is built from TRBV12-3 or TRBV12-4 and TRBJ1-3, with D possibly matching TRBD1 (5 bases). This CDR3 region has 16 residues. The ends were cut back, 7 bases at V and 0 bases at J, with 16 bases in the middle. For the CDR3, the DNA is TGTGCCAGCACCAGGGAGATCCCTCTCTCTGGAAACACCATATATTTT. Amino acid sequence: CASTREIPLSGNTIYF.

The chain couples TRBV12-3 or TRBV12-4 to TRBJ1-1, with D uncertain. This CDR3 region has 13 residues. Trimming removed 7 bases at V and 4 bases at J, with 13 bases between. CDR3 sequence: CASTLREVTEAFF. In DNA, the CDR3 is TGTGCCAGCACACTGAGGGAGGTCACTGAAGCTTTCTTT.

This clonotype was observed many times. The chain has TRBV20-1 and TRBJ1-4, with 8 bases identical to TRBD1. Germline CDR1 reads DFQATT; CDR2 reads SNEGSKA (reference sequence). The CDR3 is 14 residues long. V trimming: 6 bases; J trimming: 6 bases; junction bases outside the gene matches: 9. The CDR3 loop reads CSAPSAQGDEKLFF. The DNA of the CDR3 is TGCAGTGCCCCTTCGGCACAGGGGGATGAAAAACTGTTTTTT.

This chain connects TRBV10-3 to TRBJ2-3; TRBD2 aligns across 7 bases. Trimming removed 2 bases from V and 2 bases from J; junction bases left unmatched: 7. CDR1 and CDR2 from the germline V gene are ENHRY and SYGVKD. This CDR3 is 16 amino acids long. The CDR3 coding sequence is TGTGCCATCAGTGAGACCCCAGCGGGATCCACAGATACGCAGTATTTT. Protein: CAISETPAGSTDTQYF.

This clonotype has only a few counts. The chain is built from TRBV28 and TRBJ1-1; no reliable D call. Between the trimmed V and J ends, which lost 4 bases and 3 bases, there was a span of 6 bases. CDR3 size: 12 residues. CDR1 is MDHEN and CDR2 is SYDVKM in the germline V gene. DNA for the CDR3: TGTGCCAGCAGTTCTTATTACACTGAAGCTTTCTTT. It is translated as CASSSYYTEAFF.

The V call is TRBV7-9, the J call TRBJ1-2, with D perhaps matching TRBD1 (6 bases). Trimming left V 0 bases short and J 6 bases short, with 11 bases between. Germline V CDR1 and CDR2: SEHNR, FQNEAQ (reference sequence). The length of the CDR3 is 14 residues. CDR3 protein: CASSLAGALDGYTF. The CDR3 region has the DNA TGTGCCAGCAGCTTAGCGGGGGCCCTGGATGGCTACACCTTC.